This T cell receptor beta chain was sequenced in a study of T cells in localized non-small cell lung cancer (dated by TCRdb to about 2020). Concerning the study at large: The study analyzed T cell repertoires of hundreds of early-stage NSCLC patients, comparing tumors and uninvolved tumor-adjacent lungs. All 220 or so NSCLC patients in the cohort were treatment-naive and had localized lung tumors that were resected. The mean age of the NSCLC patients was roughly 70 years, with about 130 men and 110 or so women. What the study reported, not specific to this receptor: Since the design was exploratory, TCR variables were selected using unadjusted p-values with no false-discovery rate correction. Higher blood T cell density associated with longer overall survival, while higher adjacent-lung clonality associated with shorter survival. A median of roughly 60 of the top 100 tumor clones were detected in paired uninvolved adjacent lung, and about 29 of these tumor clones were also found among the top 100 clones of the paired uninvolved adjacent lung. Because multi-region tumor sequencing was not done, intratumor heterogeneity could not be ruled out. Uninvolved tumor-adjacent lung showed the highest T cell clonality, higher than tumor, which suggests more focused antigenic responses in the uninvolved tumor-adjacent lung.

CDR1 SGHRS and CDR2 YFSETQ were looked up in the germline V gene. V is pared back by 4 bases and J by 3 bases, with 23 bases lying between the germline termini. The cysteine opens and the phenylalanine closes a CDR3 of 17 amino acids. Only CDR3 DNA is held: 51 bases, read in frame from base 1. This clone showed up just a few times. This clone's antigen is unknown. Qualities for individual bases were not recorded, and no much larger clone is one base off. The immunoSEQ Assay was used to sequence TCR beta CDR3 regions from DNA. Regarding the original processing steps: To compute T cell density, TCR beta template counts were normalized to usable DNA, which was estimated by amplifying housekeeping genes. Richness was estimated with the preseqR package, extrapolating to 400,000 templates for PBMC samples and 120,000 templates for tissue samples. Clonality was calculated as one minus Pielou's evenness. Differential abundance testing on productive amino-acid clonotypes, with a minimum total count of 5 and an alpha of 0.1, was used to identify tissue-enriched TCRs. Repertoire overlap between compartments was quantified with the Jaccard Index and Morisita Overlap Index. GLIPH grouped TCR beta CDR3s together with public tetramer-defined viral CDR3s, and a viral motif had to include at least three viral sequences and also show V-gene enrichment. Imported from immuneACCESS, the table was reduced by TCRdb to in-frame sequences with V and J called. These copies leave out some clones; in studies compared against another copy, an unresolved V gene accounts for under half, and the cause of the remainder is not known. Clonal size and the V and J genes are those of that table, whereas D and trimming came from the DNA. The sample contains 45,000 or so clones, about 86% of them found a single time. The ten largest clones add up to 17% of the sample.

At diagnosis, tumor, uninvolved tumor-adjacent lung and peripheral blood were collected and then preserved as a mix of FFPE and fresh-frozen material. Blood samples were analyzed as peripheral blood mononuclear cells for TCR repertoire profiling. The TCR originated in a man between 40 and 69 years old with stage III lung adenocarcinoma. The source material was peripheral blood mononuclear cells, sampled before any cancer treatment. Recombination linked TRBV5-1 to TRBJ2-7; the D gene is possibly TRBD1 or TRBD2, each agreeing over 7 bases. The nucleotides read TGCGCCAGCAGCCCCCTGGGAGGGGGCGCGAGTATCTACGAGCAGTACTTC. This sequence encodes CASSPLGGGASIYEQYF.